The 17 T cell receptor beta chains below all came from one sample that was sequenced in a study of blood T cell repertoires in COVID-19. Libraries were prepared by immunoSEQ multiplex PCR; TCRdb keeps only in-frame clonotypes and omits some of them. This table holds roughly 140,000 clones, around 85% found once. The sequencing sample was made of peripheral blood. All receptors come from a woman between 40 and 55 years old with active or convalescent COVID-19.

The rearrangement joins TRBV11-2 to TRBJ1-5; 10 nucleotides match TRBD1. The J segment lost 4 bases and the V segment lost 5 bases, leaving 8 bases of the junction unmatched. Germline-derived CDR1 and CDR2 are SGHAT and FQNNGV. CDR3 length equals 16 residues. The DNA for the CDR3 is TGTGCCAGCAGCCGGGGACAGGGGAGCCCGAATCAGCCCCAGCATTTT. This encodes CASSRGQGSPNQPQHF. The full variable domain, in which reference TRBV11-2 and TRBJ1-5 provide the parts outside the CDR3, is EAGVAQSPRYKIIEKRQSVAFWCNPISGHATLYWYQQILGQGPKLLIQFQNNGVVDDSQLPKDRFSAERLKGVDSTLKIQPAKLEDSAVYLCASSRGQGSPNQPQHFGDGTRLSIL.

The genes are TRBV6-2 or TRBV6-3 and TRBJ1-3, with 10 bases identical to TRBD1. Germline values: CDR1 MNHEY, CDR2 SVGEGT. Germline trimming cut 2 bases from V and 3 bases from J; bases unmatched to any gene: 7. This CDR3 region has 17 residues. CDR3 bases: TGTGCCAGCAGTTACGAGACAGGGGGCGCCGATGGAAACACCATATATTTT. This sequence encodes CASSYETGGADGNTIYF.

The gene calls are TRBV28 and TRBJ1-2; 9 nucleotides line up with TRBD1. Unmatched junction bases numbered 14, after V lost 5 bases and J lost 4 bases. This CDR3 spans 17 amino acids. Looked up from germline, CDR1 is MDHEN and CDR2 is SYDVKM. The CDR3 DNA is TGTGCCAGCAGTCGTCCGGGACAGGGCCGGGGCGGCTATGGCTACACCTTC. As protein: CASSRPGQGRGGYGYTF.

The V gene is TRBV15, the J gene TRBJ1-5, with D unclear. The CDR3 sequence is 14 residues long. CDR1 LNHNV and CDR2 YYDKDF come from the germline V gene (reference sequence). V was pared by 0 bases and J by 4 bases, with 7 bases between. The CDR3 region is CATSRDAGNQPQHF. As DNA, the CDR3 is TGTGCCACCAGCAGAGATGCGGGGAATCAGCCCCAGCATTTT.

The J gene is TRBJ2-3, the V gene TRBV7-2, with TRBD1 matching over 11 bases. This CDR3 comprises 18 residues. V was clipped by 0 bases and J by 5 bases; unmatched bases: 10. Germline V lookup: CDR1 SGHTA, CDR2 FQGNSA. CDR3 DNA: TGTGCCAGCAGCTTAGCGCCCCCCGGACAGGGGGCGCAAGATACGCAGTATTTT. Protein sequence: CASSLAPPGQGAQDTQYF.

This chain uses TRBV12-3 or TRBV12-4 with TRBJ1-1; D might be TRBD1 (6 bases). Trimming shortened V by 6 bases and J by 1 base, and 9 bases separated the two germline ends. The CDR3 has 13 residues. The DNA for the CDR3 is TGTGCCAGCAGCCGGACAGAGAACACTGAAGCTTTCTTT. Translated: CASSRTENTEAFF.

The J gene is TRBJ1-2, the V gene TRBV13, with D unclear. The CDR3 is made up of 14 amino acids. Trimming took off 5 bases at V and 3 bases at J, with 13 bases between the two ends. Germline-derived CDR1 and CDR2 are PRHDT and FYEKMQ (reference sequence). In DNA, the CDR3 is TGTGCCAGCAGCCCCGAGGGTGCGGACTATGGCTACACCTTC. This translates into CASSPEGADYGYTF.

The chain employs TRBV19 and TRBJ1-1; D unclear. Deletions cut 8 bases from V and 0 bases from J, with 16 bases between. This CDR3 has 15 residues. Germline values: CDR1 LNHDA, CDR2 SQIVND (reference sequence). Here the CDR3 DNA reads TGTGCCAGTTCCTGGAGTGGCGACCTGAACACTGAAGCTTTCTTT. Translated, it gives CASSWSGDLNTEAFF.

The chain joins TRBV4-1 to TRBJ1-2; D perhaps matches TRBD1 (6 bases). This CDR3 comprises 15 residues. V gave up 5 bases and J gave up 2 bases, with 15 bases separating them. Germline V CDR1 and CDR2: MGHRA, YSYEKL. CDR3 sequence reads: CASSEQGRTNYGYTF. The CDR3 DNA follows: TGCGCCAGCAGCGAACAGGGACGGACAAACTATGGCTACACCTTC.

The rearrangement joins TRBV7-9 to TRBJ2-7; D unclear. The CDR3 spans 13 residues. V gave up 5 bases and J gave up 5 bases, with 13 bases separating them. Germline V gene lookup returns CDR1 SEHNR and CDR2 FQNEAQ (reference sequence). In nucleotides, the CDR3 is TGTGCCAGCAGCCCTCTCCCTATACACGAGCAGTACTTC. Translation: CASSPLPIHEQYF.

V is TRBV19 and J is TRBJ1-5, with 9 bases that match TRBD1. CDR1 and CDR2 (germline): LNHDA, SQIVND (reference sequence). This CDR3 has 14 amino acids. The V gene end was trimmed by 4 bases and the J gene end by 9 bases; junction bases not matched to a gene: 7. This CDR3 is CASSSTGGAGPQHF. The CDR3 nucleotides read TGTGCCAGTAGTAGTACAGGGGGCGCCGGGCCCCAGCATTTT.

The V gene is TRBV28, the J gene TRBJ2-3, with D unclear. The CDR3 covers 12 residues. Germline-derived CDR1 and CDR2 are MDHEN and SYDVKM. Deletions cut 10 bases from V and 4 bases from J, with 12 bases between. CDR3 DNA sequence: TGTGCCACCAACACCCGATCAGATACGCAGTATTTT. Amino acid sequence: CATNTRSDTQYF. Full variable domain (missing parts from reference TRBV28 and TRBJ2-3): DVKVTQSSRYLVKRTGEKVFLECVQDMDHENMFWYRQDPGLGLRLIYFSYDVKMKEKGDIPEGYSVSREKKERFSLILESASTNQTSMYLCATNTRSDTQYFGPGTRLTVL.

The chain uses TRBV4-2 and TRBJ1-1; no clear D. Trimming took 1 base from V and 1 from J, leaving 10 bases between them. The CDR3 spans 15 residues. The V gene's germline CDR1 is LGHNA and CDR2 YNFKEQ. The CDR3 coding sequence is TGTGCCAGCAGCCAAGCGGTGGCGGCGAACACTGAAGCTTTCTTT. Translated: CASSQAVAANTEAFF.

This clone has just a few counts. For the CDR3, the DNA is TGTGCCAGCTCACCACGGACCGGGACAGGGGGCGCCTACCACGAGCAGTACTTC. Encoded protein: CASSPRTGTGGAYHEQYF. The chain recombines TRBV18 with TRBJ2-7; 12 bases are a match to TRBD1. This CDR3 region has 18 residues. The germline V gene encodes CDR1 KGHSH and CDR2 LQKENI. J was trimmed by 5 bases and V by 1 base; bases with no gene match: 12.

The chain employs TRBV7-9 and TRBJ1-2, with D uncertain. The CDR3 has 15 amino acids. V was trimmed by 5 bases and J by 7 bases, leaving 20 bases between them. The germline V gene encodes CDR1 SEHNR and CDR2 FQNEAQ (reference sequence). CDR3: CASSHAVGLGFGYTF. The CDR3 nucleotides are TGTGCCAGCAGCCACGCCGTTGGGCTCGGATTTGGCTACACCTTC.

This chain connects TRBV29-1 to TRBJ2-6; 7 nucleotides agree with TRBD1. CDR1 is SQVTM, CDR2 ANQGSEA, per germline. The CDR3 totals 16 residues. V shed 2 bases and J 0 bases; nucleotides not matched to a gene: 4. This CDR3 is CSVEMRGHSGANVLTF. CDR3 sequence (DNA): TGCAGCGTTGAAATGAGGGGGCACTCTGGGGCCAACGTCCTGACTTTC. Combining the CDR3 with reference TRBV29-1 and TRBJ2-6 gives the whole variable domain SAVISQKPSRDICQRGTSLTIQCQVDSQVTMMFWYRQQPGQSLTLIATANQGSEATYESGFVIDKFPISRPNLTFSTLTVSNMSPEDSSIYLCSVEMRGHSGANVLTFGAGSRLTVL.

This chain connects TRBV4-3 to TRBJ2-3; D ambiguous. The ends were cut back, 5 bases at V and 3 bases at J, with 9 bases in the middle. The CDR3 consists of 13 residues. Germline assignment: CDR1 LGHNA and CDR2 YSLEER. The CDR3: CASSVQKTDTQYF. Here the CDR3 DNA reads TGCGCCAGCAGCGTACAGAAAACAGATACGCAGTATTTT.